The entry below describes one T cell receptor (beta chain). The antigen is unknown. Unique molecular identifiers were carried by the TCR beta cDNA libraries. Input populations of about 0.85 to 11 million T cells gave rise to roughly 500,000 cDNA molecules. TCRdb called the PCR reads again in MiXCR, with one record for every CDR3 protein. The table has 430,000 or so distinct CDR3 sequences, approximately 42% seen once. Germline V gene lookup returns CDR1 MGHDK and CDR2 SYGVNS. The CDR3 runs to 15 residues. Trimming took off 1 base at V and 5 bases at J, with 12 bases between the two ends. This sample stems from a study of post-analysis software for immune sequencing data. About the research overall: The study covered relapsing-remitting, secondary progressive and progressive-relapsing courses of multiple sclerosis.

Overall study results and limits: Significantly lower normalized Chao1 diversity was found in patients with multiple sclerosis relative to controls. Pronounced co-clustering by F measure was evident among identically batched samples. TRBV5-6, TRBV5-1 and TRBV20-1 were among roughly 5 TRBV segments more frequent in patients than controls.

Sequences were obtained from blood. The V gene is TRBV25-1, the J gene TRBJ2-1, with D maybe TRBD1 (6 bases). The TCR was taken from a girl aged 2-10 years with multiple sclerosis. Here the CDR3 DNA reads TGTGCCAGCAGTGAATTGGGGGCTCGGGACAATGAGCAGTTCTTC. Protein sequence: CASSELGARDNEQFF.